Following are 25 T cell receptor beta chains from one sample sequenced in a study of T cell changes during pregnancy in multiple sclerosis. Produced via immunoSEQ multiplex PCR; TCRdb's table is partial and in-frame only. Of approximately 60,000 clones in the sample, 90% to 95% were seen once. The input for sequencing was CD8+ T cells from peripheral blood mononuclear cells, taken in the third trimester of pregnancy. The receptors were gathered from a female donor with multiple sclerosis, enrolled in a pregnancy study.

The V and J genes are TRBV30 and TRBJ2-1; 9 nucleotides line up with TRBD2. This CDR3 has 16 amino acids. The trim removed 1 base at V and 8 bases at J, leaving 12 bases unmatched. CDR1 GTSNPN and CDR2 SVGIG come from the germline V gene (reference sequence). CDR3 residues: CAWSGVGSGSSDEQFF. The CDR3 nucleotides read TGTGCCTGGAGTGGGGTTGGTAGCGGGAGTTCTGATGAGCAGTTCTTC.

In its sample, this clone was seen once. This rearrangement joins TRBV10-3 to TRBJ2-5; 9 bases are shared with TRBD2. Looked up from germline, CDR1 is ENHRY and CDR2 is SYGVKD. The CDR3 length is 18 residues. V was pared by 7 bases and J by 1 base, with 16 bases of the junction left unmatched. In DNA, the CDR3 is TGTGCCATCACCCAATGGCGGGAGGGCCGAGCGATCCAAGAGACCCAGTACTTC. Translated, it gives CAITQWREGRAIQETQYF.

In this sample, this clone turned up once. The chain joins TRBV5-1 to TRBJ2-1; D is perhaps TRBD1 (5 bases). CDR3 length equals 14 residues. Germline lookup yields CDR1 SGHRS and CDR2 YFSETQ. Trimming stripped 1 base from V and 6 bases from J, with 11 bases between. The CDR3 coding sequence is TGCGCCAGCAGCTTGAGTCAGGGTTTCAATGAGCAGTTCTTC. Translation: CASSLSQGFNEQFF.

V usage is TRBV15 and J usage is TRBJ2-3; 8 positions match TRBD2. V shed 4 bases, J shed 7 bases, and the junction held 19 bases outside the gene matches. CDR3 length: 18 residues. In germline, CDR1 is LNHNV, CDR2 YYDKDF (reference sequence). This CDR3 is CATSKFTPSGRMGHTQYF. The CDR3 DNA is TGTGCCACCAGCAAATTCACACCGAGCGGGAGAATGGGGCATACGCAGTATTTT.

The chain employs TRBV9 and TRBJ2-7; 8 nucleotides line up with TRBD2. Germline-derived CDR1 and CDR2 are SGDLS and YYNGEE. Trimming cost V 3 bases and J 4 bases; bases outside gene matches: 12. The CDR3 has 16 amino acids. The CDR3 spells CASSAEAAGVWYEQYF. The CDR3 DNA is TGTGCCAGCAGCGCTGAGGCAGCGGGAGTTTGGTACGAGCAGTACTTC.

The chain is built from TRBV7-6 and TRBJ2-2; unclear D gene. This CDR3 region has 14 residues. Trimming stripped 1 base from V and 4 bases from J, with 7 bases between. Germline V gene sequence: CDR1 SGHVS, CDR2 FNYEAQ. CDR3 region: CASSLEIGTGELFF. The CDR3 DNA follows: TGTGCCAGCAGCTTAGAGATCGGCACCGGGGAGCTGTTTTTT. Full variable domain (outside the CDR3, taken from reference TRBV7-6 and TRBJ2-2): GAGVSQSPRYKVTKRGQDVALRCDPISGHVSLYWYRQALGQGPEFLTYFNYEAQQDKSGLPNDRFSAERPEGSISTLTIQRTEQRDSAMYRCASSLEIGTGELFFGEGSRLTVL.

This chain uses TRBV2 with TRBJ2-2; TRBD2 matches at 8 bases. The length of the CDR3 is 16 residues. Losses at the gene ends were 5 bases for V and 6 bases for J; bases not matched to a gene: 11. Per germline, CDR1 SNHLY and CDR2 FYNNEI. CDR3 residues: CASSQIAGPNSGELFF. For the CDR3, the DNA is TGTGCCAGCAGTCAGATAGCGGGACCCAACTCCGGGGAGCTGTTTTTT.

The chain joins TRBV9 to TRBJ2-5; D perhaps matches TRBD1 (6 bases). V was cut by 3 bases and J by 4 bases, with 19 bases left in between. CDR1 is SGDLS and CDR2 is YYNGEE in the germline V gene. The CDR3 contains 16 residues. CDR3 residues: CASSALGGAAVETQYF. CDR3 coding DNA: TGTGCCAGCAGCGCCTTAGGGGGAGCGGCGGTAGAGACCCAGTACTTC.

This chain joins TRBV6-5 and TRBJ2-4, with 8 bases aligning to TRBD1. J was trimmed by 0 bases and V by 2 bases; bases with no gene match: 3. Germline assignment: CDR1 MNHEY and CDR2 SVGAGI. The CDR3 is 16 amino acids. CDR3 loop: CASSYRQGRAKNIQYF. The CDR3 DNA reads as TGTGCCAGCAGTTACAGACAGGGGCGAGCCAAAAACATTCAGTACTTC.

This chain uses TRBV27 with TRBJ2-5; TRBD2 matches 9 bases. The CDR3 runs 18 residues. J lost 1 base, V lost 7 bases, and 16 bases had no gene match. Germline assignment: CDR1 MNHEY and CDR2 SMNVEV (reference sequence). The CDR3 loop is CASTKSGRRGPGQETQYF. The DNA for the CDR3 is TGTGCCAGCACCAAAAGCGGGAGGAGGGGCCCTGGCCAAGAGACCCAGTACTTC.

J is TRBJ1-5 and V is TRBV19, with D unresolved. Trimming took 0 bases from V and 15 from J, leaving 12 bases between them. The CDR3 contains 12 residues. Germline V gene data show CDR1 as LNHDA and CDR2 as SQIVND (reference sequence). The CDR3 is CASSIDLGTVHF. As DNA, the CDR3 is TGTGCCAGTAGTATAGATCTGGGCACAGTGCATTTT.

This chain links TRBV5-6 with TRBJ1-3, with D possibly TRBD1 on 6 matching bases. CDR3 length: 16 residues. The ends were cut back, 0 bases at V and 4 bases at J, with 14 bases in the middle. From germline, CDR1 is SGHDT and CDR2 YYEEEE. This chain's CDR3 is CASSLGQVLGGNTIYF. Written as DNA, the CDR3 is TGTGCCAGCAGCTTGGGACAGGTGCTAGGAGGAAACACCATATATTTT.

The chain joins TRBV7-2 to TRBJ2-1; 7 bases are shared with TRBD2. Trimming cost V 3 bases and J 9 bases; bases outside gene matches: 11. The germline gives CDR1 SGHTA, CDR2 FQGNSA. This CDR3 has 15 residues. CDR3 loop: CASSLREPPYGEQFF. CDR3 DNA sequence: TGTGCCAGCAGCTTGCGGGAGCCGCCTTACGGTGAGCAGTTCTTC.

The chain is built from TRBV2 and TRBJ2-7; perhaps TRBD1 as D (6 bases). V lost 5 bases and J lost 6, with 11 bases in between. Germline values: CDR1 SNHLY, CDR2 FYNNEI. The CDR3 totals 12 residues. CDR3 amino acids: CASSTGTIEQYF. In nucleotides, the CDR3 is TGTGCCAGCAGTACTGGGACAATCGAGCAGTACTTC.

The V call is TRBV10-3, the J call TRBJ2-1; 10 bases align to TRBD2. V trimming: 8 bases; J trimming: 3 bases; junction bases outside the gene matches: 4. The CDR3 sequence is 14 residues long. Germline V CDR1 and CDR2: ENHRY, SYGVKD. The CDR3 coding sequence is TGTGCCATCGGGTCTAGCGGGGGCTACAATGAGCAGTTCTTC. This encodes CAIGSSGGYNEQFF.

The table lists this clone with a count of one. The chain links TRBV7-9 to TRBJ2-7, with 8 nucleotides matching TRBD1. The CDR3 runs 17 residues. V trimming: 1 base; J trimming: 0 bases; junction bases outside the gene matches: 8. Germline assignment: CDR1 SEHNR and CDR2 FQNEAQ (reference sequence). CDR3 region: CASSLGSGGLISYEQYF. Written as DNA, the CDR3 is TGTGCCAGCAGCTTAGGTTCAGGGGGCCTTATCTCCTACGAGCAGTACTTC.

The chain joins TRBV27 to TRBJ2-7; tentatively, D is TRBD2 (5 bases). Trimming stripped 9 bases from V and 4 bases from J, with 19 bases between. CDR3 length: 14 residues. Germline CDR1 reads MNHEY; CDR2 reads SMNVEV (reference sequence). The CDR3 sequence is CASSLAPNPYEQYF. The CDR3 DNA is TGTGCCAGTTCTCTAGCCCCAAACCCATACGAGCAGTACTTC.

The V call is TRBV10-3, the J call TRBJ2-2; the D gene is possibly TRBD1 (6 bases). Germline CDR1 and CDR2: ENHRY and SYGVKD. The CDR3 loop spans 13 amino acids. V was shortened by 8 bases and J by 0 bases, with 7 bases between the two germline ends. CDR3 DNA: TGTGCCATCGGGACATCGAACACCGGGGAGCTGTTTTTT. It codes for CAIGTSNTGELFF.

The chain combines TRBV7-5 with TRBJ2-7; the table's D gene call, TRBD2, was not cross checked with the DNA. TRBV7-5 is termed a pseudogene. The CDR3 sequence is 18 residues long. The CDR3 spells CVRSLARTLAGADYEQYF. DNA of the CDR3: TGTGTCAGAAGCTTAGCCCGAACACTAGCGGGGGCTGATTACGAGCAGTACTTC.

V and J are TRBV7-9 and TRBJ2-7; D might be TRBD2 (5 bases). V was clipped by 5 bases and J by 5 bases, with 10 bases between them. There are 12 residues in the CDR3. Germline values: CDR1 SEHNR, CDR2 FQNEAQ (reference sequence). The CDR3 sequence is CASSLSGDEQYF. Written as DNA, the CDR3 is TGTGCCAGCAGCCTGAGCGGTGACGAGCAGTACTTC.

This sequence joins TRBV30 and TRBJ2-5; possibly TRBD1 for D (5 bases). The CDR3 is made up of 13 amino acids. V was trimmed by 2 bases and J by 1 base, leaving 8 bases between them. CDR1 GTSNPN and CDR2 SVGIG come from the germline V gene (reference sequence). This chain's CDR3 is CAWSQDSQETQYF. DNA of the CDR3: TGTGCCTGGAGTCAAGACAGCCAAGAGACCCAGTACTTC.

The rearrangement links TRBV13 to TRBJ1-1; the D gene is possibly TRBD1 (5 bases). With 2 bases removed from V and 1 base from J, the gap between germline ends came to 5 bases. The CDR3 is 13 residues long. Germline V lookup: CDR1 PRHDT, CDR2 FYEKMQ (reference sequence). The CDR3 is CASSLQGNTEAFF. The CDR3 coding sequence is TGTGCCAGCAGCTTACAGGGGAACACTGAAGCTTTCTTT.

The rearrangement uses TRBV13 and TRBJ2-1, with 7 bases that match TRBD2. Germline lookup yields CDR1 PRHDT and CDR2 FYEKMQ (reference sequence). Losses at the gene ends were 5 bases for V and 0 bases for J; bases not matched to a gene: 10. The CDR3 covers 17 residues. In DNA, the CDR3 is TGTGCCAGCAGCCGAACTAGCGACCTATTCTCCTACAATGAGCAGTTCTTC. It is translated as CASSRTSDLFSYNEQFF.

This sequence joins TRBV13 and TRBJ2-7; the match to TRBD2 covers 10 bases. Looked up from germline, CDR1 is PRHDT and CDR2 is FYEKMQ (reference sequence). With V trimmed by 0 bases and J by 3 bases, 5 bases remained unmatched. CDR3 length equals 16 residues. The CDR3 DNA reads as TGTGCCAGCAGCTTAGGCGGACTAGCGGAGATCTACGAGCAGTACTTC. Encoded protein: CASSLGGLAEIYEQYF.

The chain combines TRBV2 with TRBJ2-3; 8 bases line up with TRBD2. The J segment lost 8 bases and the V segment lost 0 bases, leaving 16 bases of the junction unmatched. Germline V lookup: CDR1 SNHLY, CDR2 FYNNEI. The CDR3 is 18 residues long. The CDR3 spells CASSEALPATSERVTQYF. The CDR3 DNA sequence: TGTGCCAGCAGTGAAGCGCTTCCGGCGACTAGCGAGAGGGTTACGCAGTATTTT. Full variable domain (rest looked up from reference TRBV2 and TRBJ2-3): EPEVTQTPSHQVTQMGQEVILRCVPISNHLYFYWYRQILGQKVEFLVSFYNNEISEKSEIFDDQFSVERPDGSNFTLKIRSTKLEDSAMYFCASSEALPATSERVTQYFGPGTRLTVL.